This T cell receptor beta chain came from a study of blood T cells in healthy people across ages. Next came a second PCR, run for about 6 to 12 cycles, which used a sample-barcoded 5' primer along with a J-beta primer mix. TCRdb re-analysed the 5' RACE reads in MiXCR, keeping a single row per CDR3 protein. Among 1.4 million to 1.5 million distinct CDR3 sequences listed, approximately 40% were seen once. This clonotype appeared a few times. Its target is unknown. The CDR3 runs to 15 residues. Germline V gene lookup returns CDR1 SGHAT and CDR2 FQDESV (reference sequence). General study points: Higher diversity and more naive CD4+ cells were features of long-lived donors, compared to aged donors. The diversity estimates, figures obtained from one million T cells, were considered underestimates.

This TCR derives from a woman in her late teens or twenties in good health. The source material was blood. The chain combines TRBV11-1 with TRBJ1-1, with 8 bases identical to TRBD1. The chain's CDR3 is CATDGGTGRNTEAFF. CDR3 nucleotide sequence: TGTGCGACCGACGGGGGGACAGGTCGAAACACTGAAGCTTTCTTT.